A selection of T cell receptor beta chains follows, all from one sample in a study of T cells after yellow fever vaccination. TCRdb itself ran the 5' RACE reads through MiXCR, one entry per CDR3 protein. Of about 330,000 distinct CDR3 sequences in the sample, about 4% are singletons; the top ten hold around 25%. Sequences were derived from PBMCs, sampled 5 days after the yellow fever booster vaccination. The receptors here all came from a man between 18 and 29 years old who received the YFV17D yellow fever vaccine. CDR3s include the opening cysteine and the closing phenylalanine or tryptophan. The order of the fields is J gene, V gene, D gene, clone size, CDR3 protein, CDR3 DNA. The D gene is left open where the match is weak. Some rows mark clone size as missing; the rest say once, few, many or name a class of expanded clone.

TRBJ2-5	TRBV4-2	.	few	CASSQDTSQETQYF	TGTGCCAGCAGCCAAGATACCAGCCAAGAGACCCAGTACTTC
TRBJ2-3	TRBV27	.	few	CASSPLSGGDTDTQYF	TGTGCCAGCAGCCCTCTTTCGGGGGGCGATACAGATACGCAGTATTTT
TRBJ2-1	TRBV20-1	TRBD2	.	CSASLPAGGTNEQFF	TGCAGTGCTAGCTTGCCAGCGGGGGGAACAAATGAGCAGTTCTTC
TRBJ2-1	TRBV27	.	few	CASSFLRQDEQFF	TGTGCCAGCAGTTTTTTAAGGCAGGATGAGCAGTTCTTC
TRBJ2-7	TRBV11-1	.	.	CASSGAARGTNEQYF	TGTGCCAGCAGCGGGGCAGCCAGGGGAACGAACGAGCAGTACTTC
TRBJ2-1	TRBV4-1	TRBD2	.	CASSQLHRTSGYNEQFF	TGCGCCAGCAGCCAACTCCATCGGACTAGCGGATACAATGAGCAGTTCTTC
TRBJ2-1	TRBV7-7	.	many	CASSLGQGYNEQFF	TGTGCCAGCAGCTTAGGCCAGGGATACAATGAGCAGTTCTTC
TRBJ2-6	TRBV5-1	.	many	CASSPGPKGANVLTF	TGCGCCAGCAGCCCAGGGCCGAAAGGGGCCAACGTCCTGACTTTC
TRBJ2-2	TRBV29-1	.	many	CSVPRTQNTGELFF	TGCAGCGTTCCCCGGACTCAGAACACCGGGGAGCTGTTTTTT
TRBJ1-6	TRBV20-1	.	many	CSAPVGGEGPPLHF	TGCAGTGCTCCTGTCGGGGGGGAAGGGCCACCCCTCCACTTT
TRBJ2-3	TRBV21-1	.	many	CASRARLTDTQYF	TGTGCCAGCCGGGCCAGGTTGACAGATACGCAGTATTTT
TRBJ2-7	TRBV19	.	few	CASSPASGTFYEQYF	TGTGCCAGTAGCCCGGCGTCCGGGACATTCTACGAGCAGTACTTC
TRBJ1-2	TRBV20-1	.	.	CSARDVGLNYGYTF	TGCAGTGCTAGAGATGTGGGACTGAACTATGGCTACACCTTC
TRBJ1-1	TRBV9	.	.	CAPLGGTEAFF	TGTGCCCCCCTAGGTGGCACTGAAGCTTTCTTT
TRBJ2-1	TRBV11-3	.	.	CASSLESRGEQFF	TGTGCCAGCAGCTTAGAGTCCAGGGGAGAGCAGTTCTTC
TRBJ1-2	TRBV25-1	.	few	CASSDSKGSTFVYGYTF	TGTGCCAGCAGTGATTCAAAGGGGTCCACTTTCGTTTATGGCTACACCTTC
TRBJ1-3	TRBV21-1	.	few	CASSKTKPLGLSGNTIYF	TGTGCCAGCAGCAAAACAAAACCCCTCGGGCTTTCTGGAAACACCATATATTTT
TRBJ2-5	TRBV28	.	.	CASSPSGPPYF	TGTGCCAGCAGTCCCAGCGGGCCCCCTTACTTC
TRBJ2-7	TRBV6-5	.	few	CASNDRNPTEQYF	TGTGCCAGCAACGATAGGAACCCTACCGAGCAGTACTTC
TRBJ1-4	TRBV7-9	.	many	CASSRGQDEKLFF	TGTGCCAGCAGTAGGGGTCAAGATGAAAAACTGTTTTTT
TRBJ2-3	TRBV5-1	.	many	CASSFLLDTQYF	TGCGCCAGCAGCTTTTTATTGGATACGCAGTATTTT
TRBJ2-5	TRBV5-1	.	.	CASSPGGEETQYF	TGCGCCAGCAGCCCGGGGGGCGAGGAGACCCAGTACTTC
TRBJ1-5	TRBV28	.	.	CASTPDPGIQPQHF	TGTGCCAGCACCCCAGACCCAGGGATTCAGCCCCAGCATTTT
TRBJ1-4	TRBV30	.	few	CASSGTAGEKLFF	TGTGCCTCCTCCGGGACGGCGGGTGAAAAACTGTTTTTT
TRBJ2-5	TRBV7-6	.	many	CASSPEVGGTQYF	TGTGCCAGCAGCCCCGAGGTGGGGGGGACCCAGTACTTC
TRBJ2-2	TRBV7-2	TRBD2	few	CASSSTSSGELFF	TGTGCCAGCAGTTCGACTAGCTCGGGGGAGCTGTTTTTT
TRBJ2-2	TRBV5-5	.	.	CASSSRGTLSTGELFF	TGTGCCAGCAGCTCCCGGGGGACCCTTTCCACCGGGGAGCTGTTTTTT
TRBJ2-5	TRBV12-3/TRBV12-4	.	.	CASSPTGFVETQYF	TGTGCCAGCAGCCCCACAGGGTTCGTGGAGACCCAGTACTTC
TRBJ2-1	TRBV2	.	.	CASRQGLGSEQFF	TGTGCCAGCAGGCAGGGGCTGGGGAGTGAGCAGTTCTTC
TRBJ1-6	TRBV7-3	TRBD1	.	CASSLRQGSPLHF	TGTGCCAGCAGCTTAAGACAGGGATCACCCCTCCACTTT
TRBJ1-5	TRBV12-3/TRBV12-4	.	few	CASSLAIGEGNQPQHF	TGTGCCAGCAGTTTAGCGATAGGGGAGGGCAATCAGCCCCAGCATTTT
TRBJ2-1	TRBV20-1	TRBD2	.	CSAPGLAGPTIEQFF	TGCAGTGCGCCCGGACTAGCGGGGCCTACCATTGAGCAGTTCTTC
TRBJ2-3	TRBV7-6	TRBD2	.	CASSLALAGGPDTQYF	TGTGCCAGCAGCTTAGCACTAGCGGGGGGCCCGGATACGCAGTATTTT
TRBJ2-1	TRBV5-1	TRBD2	many	CASSPAPSGTSGVEQFF	TGCGCCAGCAGCCCCGCCCCATCAGGGACTAGCGGGGTTGAGCAGTTCTTC
TRBJ1-5	TRBV3-1	.	.	CASSQGWAGNQPQHF	TGTGCCAGCAGCCAAGGATGGGCAGGAAATCAGCCCCAGCATTTT
TRBJ1-5	TRBV29-1	TRBD1	.	CSVIGTESNQPQHF	TGCAGCGTTATCGGGACAGAGAGCAATCAGCCCCAGCATTTT
TRBJ1-1	TRBV5-1	.	many	CASSQDSTEAFF	TGCGCCAGCAGCCAGGACAGCACTGAAGCTTTCTTT
TRBJ1-1	TRBV12-3/TRBV12-4	.	many	CASRGRGQPYTEAFF	TGTGCCAGCAGGGGGAGAGGGCAACCGTACACTGAAGCTTTCTTT
TRBJ2-1	TRBV23-1	.	many	CASSQEGFLYNEQFF	TGCGCCAGCAGTCAAGAGGGGTTCCTCTACAATGAGCAGTTCTTC
TRBJ2-1	TRBV4-3	.	.	CASSQGGVADLYNEQFF	TGCGCCAGCAGCCAAGGGGGGGTGGCAGACCTCTACAATGAGCAGTTCTTC
TRBJ1-3	TRBV6-5	.	few	CASSWNFGNTIYF	TGTGCCAGCAGTTGGAATTTTGGAAACACCATATATTTT
TRBJ2-2	TRBV5-4	.	few	CASSFVDDTGELFF	TGTGCCAGCAGCTTCGTTGATGACACCGGGGAGCTGTTTTTT
TRBJ2-3	TRBV18	.	many	CASSPGFGTDTQYF	TGTGCCAGCTCACCCGGGTTTGGCACAGATACGCAGTATTTT
TRBJ2-5	TRBV9	.	many	CASSVEAGSETQYF	TGTGCCAGCAGCGTCGAGGCGGGGTCAGAGACCCAGTACTTC
TRBJ1-1	TRBV21-1	.	many	CASSSKTENTEAFF	TGTGCCAGCAGCTCTAAGACAGAGAACACTGAAGCTTTCTTT
TRBJ1-5	TRBV6-5	.	few	CASSYRWGNQPQHF	TGTGCCAGCAGTTACCGGTGGGGCAATCAGCCCCAGCATTTT
TRBJ2-5	TRBV12-3/TRBV12-4	.	.	CASSGSGDQETQYF	TGTGCCAGCAGTGGGTCAGGGGACCAAGAGACCCAGTACTTC
TRBJ2-1	TRBV5-1	TRBD2	.	CASSLVLGGIDEQFF	TGCGCCAGCAGCTTGGTTCTGGGGGGGATCGATGAGCAGTTCTTC
TRBJ1-2	TRBV3-1	TRBD1	.	CASSSRGTGGYGYTF	TGTGCCAGCAGCTCCCGAGGGACAGGGGGATATGGCTACACCTTC
TRBJ2-7	TRBV7-2	.	many	CASSFYYEQYF	TGTGCCAGCAGCTTTTACTACGAGCAGTACTTC
TRBJ1-1	TRBV7-9	.	many	CASSSSRGRAFF	TGTGCCAGCAGCTCCAGTAGGGGTAGAGCTTTCTTT
TRBJ2-1	TRBV6-4	.	many	CASSANNEQFF	TGTGCCAGCAGTGCCAACAATGAGCAGTTCTTC
TRBJ2-3	TRBV20-1	TRBD2	few	CSAPWTSGGADTQYF	TGCAGTGCACCCTGGACTAGCGGGGGGGCAGATACGCAGTATTTT